The 13 T cell receptor beta chains listed next were all sequenced from one sample in a study of OX40 agonist ivuxolimab in advanced cancers. Measured with immunoSEQ multiplex PCR; TCRdb has only the in-frame clones, and not every one. Among over 35,000 clones listed, more than 70% were seen once. The sequencing used CD4+ or CD8+ T cells sorted from blood, collected in a trial of the OX40 agonist ivuxolimab. These receptors came from an adult with an advanced solid tumor such as melanoma, head and neck, liver or kidney cancer.

V is TRBV27 and J is TRBJ2-7; 8 bases agree with TRBD1. Looked up from germline, CDR1 is MNHEY and CDR2 is SMNVEV (reference sequence). The CDR3 is made up of 14 amino acids. The V and J ends lost 3 bases and 3 bases, in that order; junction bases with no gene match: 4. CDR3: CASSFMTGDYEQYF. Written as DNA, the CDR3 is TGTGCCAGCAGTTTTATGACAGGGGACTACGAGCAGTACTTC.

The chain combines TRBV5-6 with TRBJ2-3; 9 bases line up with TRBD1. The J segment lost 0 bases and the V segment lost 7 bases, leaving 9 bases of the junction unmatched. Germline V gene data show CDR1 as SGHDT and CDR2 as YYEEEE. The CDR3 runs to 16 residues. The CDR3 is CASEDRGRWSTDTQYF. CDR3 DNA: TGTGCCAGCGAGGACAGGGGCCGCTGGAGCACAGATACGCAGTATTTT.

The V call is TRBV9, the J call TRBJ2-7; no firm D call. The V gene's germline CDR1 is SGDLS and CDR2 YYNGEE. V dropped 0 bases and J dropped 0 bases, with 7 bases sitting between them. The CDR3 contains 14 residues. CDR3 DNA sequence: TGTGCCAGCAGCGTAGAGGTCCACTCCTACGAGCAGTACTTC. Amino acid sequence: CASSVEVHSYEQYF.

The CDR3 loop is CASSSQRGSQETQYF. Here the CDR3 DNA reads TGTGCCAGTAGTAGTCAGCGGGGGAGCCAAGAGACCCAGTACTTC. The rearrangement joins TRBV19 to TRBJ2-5, with TRBD2 identical over 8 bases. With V trimmed by 4 bases and J by 1 base, 5 bases remained unmatched. CDR3 size: 15 residues. CDR1 and CDR2 from the germline V gene are LNHDA and SQIVND (reference sequence).

The chain uses TRBV7-2 and TRBJ2-1; TRBD2 agrees at 16 bases. V shed 5 bases and J 9 bases; nucleotides not matched to a gene: 10. The CDR3 has 17 residues. CDR1 is SGHTA and CDR2 is FQGNSA in the germline V gene. CDR3 in amino acids: CASSKMGTSGGVGEQFF. The DNA of the CDR3 is TGTGCCAGCAGCAAGATGGGGACTAGCGGGGGGGTTGGTGAGCAGTTCTTC. Combining the CDR3 with reference TRBV7-2 and TRBJ2-1 gives the whole variable domain GAGVSQSPSNKVTEKGKDVELRCDPISGHTALYWYRQSLGQGLEFLIYFQGNSAPDKSGLPSDRFSAERTGGSVSTLTIQRTQQEDSAVYLCASSKMGTSGGVGEQFFGPGTRLTVL.

The V gene is TRBV5-4, the J gene TRBJ1-2, with 7 bases identical to TRBD1. Germline loops: CDR1 SGHNT, CDR2 YYREEE (reference sequence). This CDR3 has 13 amino acids. The V and J ends lost 4 bases and 8 bases, in that order; junction bases with no gene match: 8. The CDR3 DNA reads as TGTGCCAGCAGCCGGGACAGAGTATTGGGCTACACCTTC. This translates into CASSRDRVLGYTF. The full variable domain, completed using reference TRBV5-4 and TRBJ1-2, is ETGVTQSPTHLIKTRGQQVTLRCSSQSGHNTVSWYQQALGQGPQFIFQYYREEENGRGNFPPRFSGLQFPNYSSELNVNALELDDSALYLCASSRDRVLGYTFGSGTRLTVV.

This rearrangement joins TRBV4-2 to TRBJ1-5; D gene unclear. The CDR3 has 16 residues. The germline CDR1 and CDR2 sequences are LGHNA and YNFKEQ. V was clipped by 0 bases and J by 0 bases, with 9 bases between them. The CDR3 protein is CASSQDPGYSNQPQHF. For the CDR3, the DNA is TGTGCCAGCAGCCAAGACCCGGGTTATAGCAATCAGCCCCAGCATTTT.

With respect to this clone: A junction boundary mismatches the germline segment, possibly from a read error. This chain links TRBV6-1 with TRBJ2-2; D might be TRBD2 (6 bases). The germline V gene encodes CDR1 MNHNS and CDR2 SASEGT. This CDR3 spans 10 amino acids. The CDR3 DNA sequence: TGTGCCAGCAGGCACGGGGGGCTGTTTTTT. Its translation is CASRHGGLFF.

On this clone itself: Other DNA variants within this sample encode the same CDR3. V is TRBV10-3 and J is TRBJ2-7; D tentatively fits TRBD1 or TRBD2 (5 bases each). The CDR3 loop spans 15 amino acids. Trimming shortened V by 11 bases and J by 7 bases, and 27 bases separated the two germline ends. CDR1 and CDR2 (germline): ENHRY, SYGVKD. The chain's CDR3 is CAVPSGRGRYREQYF. The CDR3 nucleotides read TGTGCCGTCCCCAGTGGCCGGGGCCGATATCGGGAGCAGTACTTC.

CDR3 nucleotide sequence: TGTGCCAGCAGCTTACTTTACGGGGAGCTGTTTTTT. Its translation: CASSLLYGELFF. The chain is built from TRBV7-2 and TRBJ2-2, with no clear D. The length of the CDR3 is 12 residues. Per germline, CDR1 SGHTA and CDR2 FQGNSA. V gave up 2 bases and J gave up 7 bases, with 5 bases separating them.

This clone appeared once. V and J are TRBV7-8 and TRBJ2-6; the match to TRBD1 covers 7 bases. Losses at the gene ends were 0 bases for V and 0 bases for J; bases not matched to a gene: 5. The CDR3 loop spans 18 amino acids. Looked up from germline, CDR1 is SGHVS and CDR2 is FQNEAQ. CDR3 amino acids: CASSLAPGQSSGANVLTF. The DNA for the CDR3 is TGTGCCAGCAGCTTAGCACCGGGACAGAGCTCTGGGGCCAACGTCCTGACTTTC.

The CDR3 here is CASSGGTGGFGSPLHF. The CDR3 bases are TGCGCCAGCAGTGGTGGGACAGGGGGCTTCGGTTCACCCCTCCACTTT. V usage is TRBV5-1 and J usage is TRBJ1-6; 12 bases match TRBD1. The CDR3 loop spans 16 amino acids. The V gene end was trimmed by 5 bases and the J gene end by 9 bases; junction bases not matched to a gene: 9. CDR1 and CDR2 from the germline V gene are SGHRS and YFSETQ.

This clone was detected once. V usage is TRBV12-2 and J usage is TRBJ1-1; the D segment call TRBD1 is taken from the table without a DNA check. TRBV12-2 is designated a pseudogene. The length of the CDR3 is 15 residues. CDR3 bases: TGTGCAAGACACCCAGGGGTGAAGAAGAACACTGAAGCTTTCTTT. Protein: CARHPGVKKNTEAFF.